This T cell receptor beta chain originates from a study of blood T cell repertoires in COVID-19. Study-level information: Donors in the United States, Italy and Spain gave samples during acute or convalescent COVID-19. T cells, B-cell-depleted T cells, or PBMCs provided the cDNA or gDNA that served as material.

As processed by the authors: From reference gene primer amplification, estimates of nucleated cell counts were derived. Clones were sequenced by immunoSEQ multiplex PCR, and TCRdb holds only the in-frame ones, with some missing. V, J and clone size derive from that table, while D and trimming were established from the DNA sequence. The sample lists 150,000 to 200,000 clones; less than 90% were seen once. This CDR3 region has 10 residues. Germline assignment: CDR1 DFQATT and CDR2 SNEGSKA (reference sequence). Trimming shortened V by 7 bases and J by 6 bases, and 4 bases separated the two germline ends.

Sequencing input: peripheral blood. This TCR derives from a man in his 70s with active or convalescent COVID-19. The chain employs TRBV20-1 and TRBJ2-6, with no clear D. Written as DNA, the CDR3 is TGCAGTGATCTGGCCAACGTCCTGACTTTC. It codes for CSDLANVLTF.